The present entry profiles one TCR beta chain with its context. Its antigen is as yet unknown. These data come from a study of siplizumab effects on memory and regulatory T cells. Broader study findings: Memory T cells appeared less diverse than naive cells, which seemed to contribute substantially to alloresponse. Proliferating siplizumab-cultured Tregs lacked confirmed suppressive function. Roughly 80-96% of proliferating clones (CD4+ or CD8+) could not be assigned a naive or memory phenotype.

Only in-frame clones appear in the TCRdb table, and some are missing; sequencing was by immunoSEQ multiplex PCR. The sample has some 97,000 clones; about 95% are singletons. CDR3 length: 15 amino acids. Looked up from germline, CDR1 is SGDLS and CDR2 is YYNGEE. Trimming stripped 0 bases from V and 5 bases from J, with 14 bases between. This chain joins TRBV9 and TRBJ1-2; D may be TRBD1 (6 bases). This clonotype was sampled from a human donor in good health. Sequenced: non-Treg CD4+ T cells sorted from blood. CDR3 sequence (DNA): TGTGCCAGCAGCGTAGACCCCGGGACACCGTATGGCTACACCTTC. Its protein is CASSVDPGTPYGYTF.